This T cell receptor (beta chain) was observed in a study of control samples from healthy donors and cancer patients. The CDR3 extends over 14 amino acids. The germline V gene has CDR1 MDHEN and CDR2 SYDVKM. V lost 5 bases to trimming and J lost 2 bases, with 13 bases between them. Clones were sequenced by immunoSEQ multiplex PCR, and TCRdb holds only the in-frame ones, with some missing. Of tens of thousands of clones in the sample, approximately 85% were seen once. The gene calls are TRBV28 and TRBJ2-7; a possible D gene is TRBD1 (5 bases). Sequencing input: PBMCs. This TCR was sampled from a woman aged 55-75 years with head and neck cancer. CDR3 protein: CASSPRQSAYEQYF. DNA for the CDR3: TGTGCCAGCAGTCCCCGACAGTCAGCCTACGAGCAGTACTTC.